The sequence of this TCR beta chain was determined in a study of PD-L1 blockade in urothelial cancer (TCRdb year 2017). Regarding the research as a whole: All patients started therapy in the mid-2010s and received atezolizumab 1,200 mg intravenously every 3 weeks. Twenty-five of 29 patients were identified as males with urothelial cancer of bladder origin, and a prior smoking history was reported by 18 of 29 patients. Patients had an ECOG performance status of 0 or 1 and had received between 0 and 3 prior chemotherapy regimens. Blood samples were analyzed at two time points: 3 weeks after treatment start (second dose) and 6 weeks after treatment start. Blood samples gave median yields of approximately 130,000 T cells and 83,000 or so unique TCRs, along with a median clonality of 0.080. Somatic, immune and clinical correlates of response to PD-L1 blockade with atezolizumab in urothelial cancer were the focus of an exploratory multi-omic analysis. Pretreatment tumor samples, along with matched peripheral blood serially collected before and after atezolizumab treatment, were subjected to TCR sequencing. Durable clinical benefit was defined as a progression-free survival longer than 6 months, and TCR features were additionally tested against progression-free survival and overall survival. Whole exome sequencing and RNA sequencing of pretreatment tumors were performed alongside TCR sequencing in the same patients. About 10 patients achieved durable clinical benefit and about 22 did not. Pretreatment blood TCR-seq was available for 30 or so patients, at least one posttreatment blood collection was obtained for some 25 patients, and tumor TCR-seq was available for some 25 patients. Beyond this particular receptor, the publication reports: Because the sample size was small (n of about 29) and many exploratory analyses were performed, the results are intended to be hypothesis-generating. A pretreatment peripheral blood TCR clonality below the median was linked to improved progression-free and overall survival. Patients with durable benefit showed greater expansion of tumor-associated TCR clones in peripheral blood 3 weeks after starting treatment (n of about 20, p = 0.022).

A cohort of 25 to 30 patients with locally advanced or metastatic urothelial carcinoma, treated at Memorial Sloan Kettering on a trial protocol, was included. Peripheral blood mononuclear cells were collected pretreatment and during treatment, with between 1 and 8 total time points obtained per patient. The Qiagen DNeasy Blood extraction kit was used to purify genomic DNA from total PBMCs and tumor samples. PBMCs were collected pretreatment and during treatment, and were isolated and stored as previously described. The V end gives up 9 bases and the J end 9 bases, leaving 14 bases in the junction not matched to a gene. CDR1 and CDR2 were assigned from the germline V gene as SNHLY and FYNNEI. The CDR3, cysteine through phenylalanine, is 17 amino acids long. The kept DNA is CDR3 alone, 51 bases in frame from the first base. Note on this clone: Its antigen has not been determined. Base quality data are lacking; no much larger clone is found one base away.

Synthetic TCR analog templates were spiked into each PCR so that absolute template abundance could be estimated from read counts. TCRbeta CDR3 regions were amplified from genomic DNA with bias-controlled V and J gene primers using the immunoSEQ assay. Rearranged TCRbeta segments were sequenced at approximately 20X coverage. The authors' analysis ran thus. Sequencing errors were corrected by clustering, and CDR3s were annotated against IMGT so that V, D and J genes could be assigned. Downstream analyses used only productive TCRbeta rearrangements and left out out-of-frame or stop-codon sequences. Clonality was computed as one minus Shannon entropy normalized by the log of the number of unique productive sequences. Fisher's exact test with Benjamini-Hochberg correction, at a threshold of adjusted p below 0.01, was used to find clones that differed between time points or between blood and tumor. The source is immuneACCESS, and TCRdb retained only in-frame sequences with V and J called. Part of the clones is not carried over; for the studies checked, unresolved V genes explain less than half of this, and the remainder is unexplained. That table gives V, J and clone size, and the DNA gave D and trimming. A total of roughly 40,000 clones appear in this sample, roughly 77% of them only once. The ten largest clonotypes hold approximately 2.9% of the sample.

The sample consisted of PBMCs, taken around atezolizumab (anti-PD-L1) treatment. The clonotype originates from a man aged 70 or older with urothelial cancer. The V gene is TRBV2 and the J gene is TRBJ2-1, and 16 junctional nucleotides match TRBD2. The DNA sequence is TGTGCCAGAGGTCCGGGACTAGCGGGAGGGCCTGGGGCTGAGCAGTTCTTC. Translated, this is CARGPGLAGGPGAEQFF. With the rest looked up from the reference TRBV2 and TRBJ2-1 genes rather than sequenced, the full variable domain is EPEVTQTPSHQVTQMGQEVILRCVPISNHLYFYWYRQILGQKVEFLVSFYNNEISEKSEIFDDQFSVERPDGSNFTLKIRSTKLEDSAMYFCARGPGLAGGPGAEQFFGPGTRLTVL.